Listed below are T cell receptor beta chains from one sample, sequenced in a study of post-analysis software for immune sequencing data. TCRdb reprocessed the PCR reads with MiXCR, giving one entry per CDR3 protein. The sample shows 700,000 to 800,000 distinct CDR3 sequences, roughly 27% of them seen only once. The specimen sequenced was blood. The source of these receptors is a girl aged 10-17 years with multiple sclerosis. Each CDR3 is given with its conserved first and last residue. Each record gives: clone size, V gene, D gene, J gene, CDR3 length, CDR3 protein, CDR3 DNA. A D gene is named only where the DNA matches it firmly. A clone size is listed for some rows: how often the clone was seen (once, few, many), or a class if it is expanded.

NA	TRBV25-1	TRBD1	TRBJ2-1	16	CASSEYRDSSYNEQFF	TGTGCCAGCAGTGAATACCGGGACAGCTCCTACAATGAGCAGTTCTTC
NA	TRBV7-2	TRBD1	TRBJ2-7	14	CASRRNQGAGEQYF	TGTGCCAGCAGGAGGAACCAGGGGGCGGGAGAGCAGTACTTC
NA	TRBV29-1	NA	TRBJ2-7	15	CSVPHREKKGYEQYF	TGCAGCGTTCCGCACAGGGAGAAAAAGGGGTACGAGCAGTACTTC
few	TRBV12-5	TRBD2	TRBJ2-5	13	CASGSGRRETQYF	TGTGCTAGTGGTAGCGGGAGGAGAGAGACCCAGTACTTC
few	TRBV29-1	NA	TRBJ2-5	14	CSVEFEMSRETQYF	TGCAGCGTTGAATTCGAGATGTCACGGGAGACCCAGTACTTC
few	TRBV4-1	NA	TRBJ1-1	15	CASSHPTSLNTEAFF	TGCGCCAGCAGCCACCCGACATCTCTAAACACTGAAGCTTTCTTT
many	TRBV29-1	NA	TRBJ2-5	12	CSASAYQETQYF	TGCAGCGCCAGCGCATACCAAGAGACCCAGTACTTC
once	TRBV4-1	NA	TRBJ2-7	14	CASSLISGSYEQYF	TGCGCCAGCAGCCTTATCAGCGGCTCCTACGAGCAGTACTTC
NA	TRBV7-2	TRBD1	TRBJ1-4	14	CASSLQGFSEKLFF	TGTGCCAGCAGCCTACAGGGGTTCAGTGAAAAACTGTTTTTT
NA	TRBV20-1	NA	TRBJ2-4	15	CSARDLDGSKNIQYF	TGCAGTGCTAGAGATCTAGACGGGTCCAAAAACATTCAGTACTTC
NA	TRBV2	TRBD1	TRBJ2-5	17	CASSERRRTGIQETQYF	TGTGCCAGCAGTGAAAGGAGGAGGACAGGGATCCAAGAGACCCAGTACTTC
few	TRBV28	NA	TRBJ1-4	15	CASSLLGGGDEKLFF	TGTGCCAGCAGTTTATTAGGAGGGGGGGATGAAAAACTGTTTTTT
NA	TRBV6-1	NA	TRBJ1-4	18	CASSAGVRRLSTNEKLFF	TGTGCCAGCAGTGCGGGGGTCAGGAGACTCTCAACTAATGAAAAACTGTTTTTT
many	TRBV5-1	NA	TRBJ2-5	15	CASSPRTYSQETQYF	TGCGCCAGCAGCCCCAGGACTTATTCTCAAGAGACCCAGTACTTC
few	TRBV20-1	TRBD1	TRBJ2-3	16	CSASGRQGRGTDTQYF	TGCAGTGCTAGCGGACGACAGGGAAGGGGCACAGATACGCAGTATTTT
few	TRBV7-2	NA	TRBJ2-5	16	CASSLRTVAPQETQYF	TGTGCCAGCAGCTTACGGACAGTCGCACCACAAGAGACCCAGTACTTC
NA	TRBV5-1	TRBD2	TRBJ2-4	15	CASSPGTSGGIGRYF	TGCGCCAGCAGCCCCGGGACTAGCGGAGGGATAGGAAGGTACTTC
NA	TRBV7-2	NA	TRBJ2-5	15	CASSFPTAAQETQYF	TGTGCCAGCAGCTTTCCCACAGCGGCCCAAGAGACCCAGTACTTC
NA	TRBV5-1	TRBD2	TRBJ2-7	15	CASSVVAGGRYEQYF	TGCGCCAGCAGCGTCGTGGCGGGAGGGCGGTACGAGCAGTACTTC
NA	TRBV5-1	TRBD1	TRBJ1-1	15	CASSSWTGMNTEAFF	TGCGCCAGCAGCTCCTGGACAGGGATGAACACTGAAGCTTTCTTT
NA	TRBV14	NA	TRBJ2-5	15	CASSRTGTKNNEQYF	TGTGCCAGCAGCCGAACCGGGACAAAGAACAATGAGCAGTACTTC
few	TRBV12-5	NA	TRBJ2-1	15	CASGLGRSSYNEQFF	TGTGCTAGTGGTTTGGGTCGGAGCTCCTACAATGAGCAGTTCTTC
NA	TRBV10-1	NA	TRBJ2-7	14	CASSDPNPRCEQYF	TGCGCCAGCAGTGACCCTAACCCGCGATGCGAGCAGTACTTC